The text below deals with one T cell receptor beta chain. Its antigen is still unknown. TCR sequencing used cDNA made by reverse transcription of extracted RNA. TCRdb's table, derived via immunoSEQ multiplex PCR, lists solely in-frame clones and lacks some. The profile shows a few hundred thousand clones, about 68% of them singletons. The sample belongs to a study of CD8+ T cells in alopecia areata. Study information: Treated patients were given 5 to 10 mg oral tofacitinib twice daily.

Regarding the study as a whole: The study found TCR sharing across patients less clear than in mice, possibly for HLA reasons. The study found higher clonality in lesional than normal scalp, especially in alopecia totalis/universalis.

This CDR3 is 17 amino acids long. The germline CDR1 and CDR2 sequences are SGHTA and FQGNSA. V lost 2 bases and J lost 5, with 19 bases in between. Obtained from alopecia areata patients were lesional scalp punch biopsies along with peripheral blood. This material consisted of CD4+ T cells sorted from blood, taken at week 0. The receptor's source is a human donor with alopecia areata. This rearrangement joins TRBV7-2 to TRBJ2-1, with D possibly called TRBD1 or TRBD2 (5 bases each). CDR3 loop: CASSLRTRAAVDNEQFF. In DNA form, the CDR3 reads TGTGCCAGCAGCTTACGGACAAGAGCGGCCGTAGACAATGAGCAGTTCTTC.